Given below is one TCR beta chain in context. Its matching antigen is unknown. The data originate from a study of identical twins. Broader study findings: It was possible that invariant MAIT and iNKT cells partly confounded the zero-insertion analyses.

Via MiXCR, TCRdb re-called the 5' RACE reads, giving one row per CDR3 protein. Seen here are 250,000 or so distinct CDR3 sequences, roughly 12% observed once, and the top ten hold 4% to 5%. Germline V gene sequence: CDR1 SGHRS, CDR2 YFSETQ. The CDR3 totals 14 residues. The V end lost 7 bases, the J end lost 1 base, and 13 bases lay between the germline ends. These same records also appear under a second study, on yellow fever vaccine responses in identical twins.

Material for sequencing was memory (CD45RO+) T cells sorted from blood. The chain joins TRBV5-1 to TRBJ2-3; possible D gene TRBD1, 6 bases. This TCR came from a woman younger than 30 in good health. CDR3 protein: CASSNRVGTDTQYF. DNA of the CDR3: TGCGCCAGCTCAAACAGGGTTGGCACAGATACGCAGTATTTT.